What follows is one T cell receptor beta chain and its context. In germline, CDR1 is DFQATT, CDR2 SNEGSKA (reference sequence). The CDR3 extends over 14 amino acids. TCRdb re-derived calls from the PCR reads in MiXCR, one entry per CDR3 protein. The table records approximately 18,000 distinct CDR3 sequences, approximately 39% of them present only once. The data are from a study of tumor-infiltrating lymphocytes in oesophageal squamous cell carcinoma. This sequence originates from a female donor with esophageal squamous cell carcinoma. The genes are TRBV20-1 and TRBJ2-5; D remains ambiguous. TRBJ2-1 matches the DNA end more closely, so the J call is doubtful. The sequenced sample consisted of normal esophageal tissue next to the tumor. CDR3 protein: CSARQVSSYNEQFF. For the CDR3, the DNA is TGCAGTGCTAGACAGGTCAGCTCCTACAATGAGCAGTTCTTC.